Sequencing of this T cell receptor beta chain was carried out in a study of human T cells and chemical hapten exposure. Study-level findings and limits: No shift was seen in TCRs above 1 in 1000 frequency with DPC sensitization.

By frequency in the sample, this clonotype is medium-sized. Its specificity is not known. Time point denoted: patch test 2, 6 weeks after DPC sensitization. This sample's treatment: therapeutic diphenylcyclopropenone sensitization with weekly scalp DPC. Staff drew blood before applying each patch test. The study enrolled 18 to 70-year-old alopecia patients suitable for DPC. One entry per CDR3 protein results from TCRdb running MiXCR on the RACE reads. Among 120,000 to 150,000 distinct CDR3 sequences, over 9.5% were seen once, and the ten largest hold less than 1.5%. The CDR3 totals 13 residues. Trimming cost V 7 bases and J 6 bases, with 15 bases left between them.

The sequences come from whole blood, collected in connection with sensitization to the hapten diphenylcyclopropenone (DPC). The clonotype comes from a woman between 50 and 59 years old with alopecia areata. Some clones in this sample may be carry-over from other donors' samples. The chain is built from TRBV12-3 or TRBV12-4 and TRBJ2-5; D might be TRBD1 (6 bases). For the CDR3, the DNA is TGTGCCAGCAACCTTCAGGGGACCAAGACCCAGTACTTC. The encoded protein is CASNLQGTKTQYF.